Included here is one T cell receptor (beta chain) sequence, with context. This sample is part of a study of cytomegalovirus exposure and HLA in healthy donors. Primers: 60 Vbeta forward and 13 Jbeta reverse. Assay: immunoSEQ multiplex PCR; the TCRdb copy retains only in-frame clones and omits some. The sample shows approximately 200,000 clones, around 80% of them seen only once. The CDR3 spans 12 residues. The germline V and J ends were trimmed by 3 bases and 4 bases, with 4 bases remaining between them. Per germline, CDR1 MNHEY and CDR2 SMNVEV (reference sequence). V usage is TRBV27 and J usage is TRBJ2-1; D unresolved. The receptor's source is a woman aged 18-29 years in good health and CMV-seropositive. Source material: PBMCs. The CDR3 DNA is TGTGCCAGCAGTTTCAGTTACAATGAGCAGTTCTTC. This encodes CASSFSYNEQFF.